The rows below give T cell receptor beta chains drawn from one sample of a study of blood T cell repertoires in COVID-19. Repertoires were generated with immunoSEQ multiplex PCR, while TCRdb's copy carries only in-frame clones and drops some. Of tens of thousands of clones listed, about 74% are singletons. The material sequenced was peripheral blood. The receptors stem from an older man with COVID-19, enrolled during active disease. The CDR3 runs from the conserved cysteine through the conserved F or W. Each record gives: D gene, V gene, clone size, J gene, CDR3 DNA, CDR3 protein. D genes are given only for firm matches. The listing skips clone size in some rows; elsewhere it reads once, few, many or a size class.

D gene: .
V gene: TRBV3-1/TRBV3-2
clone size: once
J gene: TRBJ1-5
CDR3 DNA: TGTGCCAGCAGCCAAGGGACAGCTATTAGCAATCAGCCCCAGCATTTT
CDR3 protein: CASSQGTAISNQPQHF

D gene: TRBD2
V gene: TRBV3-1/TRBV3-2
clone size: .
J gene: TRBJ2-1
CDR3 DNA: TGTGCCAGCAGCTCGACTAGCGGGAGACTGGGTGAGCAGTTCTTC
CDR3 protein: CASSSTSGRLGEQFF

D gene: .
V gene: TRBV6-5
clone size: few
J gene: TRBJ2-1
CDR3 DNA: TGTGCCAGCGGGGCAGGGGTCGCCTACAATGAGCAGTTCTTC
CDR3 protein: CASGAGVAYNEQFF

D gene: .
V gene: TRBV7-2
clone size: .
J gene: TRBJ2-7
CDR3 DNA: TGTGCCAGCAGCGGTAAAGCGGAACGCCGCTACGAGCAGTACTTC
CDR3 protein: CASSGKAERRYEQYF

D gene: .
V gene: TRBV2
clone size: .
J gene: TRBJ1-6
CDR3 DNA: TGTGCCTTCCGTACAGGGTTGGGTAAAGATTCACCCCTCCACTTT
CDR3 protein: CAFRTGLGKDSPLHF

D gene: TRBD1
V gene: TRBV4-1
clone size: once
J gene: TRBJ1-1
CDR3 DNA: TGCGCCAGCAGCCTACGGGACAGAAGCACTGAAGCTTTCTTT
CDR3 protein: CASSLRDRSTEAFF

D gene: .
V gene: TRBV19
clone size: .
J gene: TRBJ2-5
CDR3 DNA: TGTGCCAGTCAGCGGGCGGCACAAGAGACCCAGTACTTC
CDR3 protein: CASQRAAQETQYF

D gene: .
V gene: TRBV19
clone size: .
J gene: TRBJ1-2
CDR3 DNA: TGTGCCAGTAGCGATTTCCAGGGGAGTGGCTACACCTTC
CDR3 protein: CASSDFQGSGYTF

D gene: .
V gene: TRBV5-4
clone size: .
J gene: TRBJ2-7
CDR3 DNA: TGTGCCAGCAGCTTGGGGTCAGGGCTCGAGCAGTACTTC
CDR3 protein: CASSLGSGLEQYF

D gene: TRBD1
V gene: TRBV5-1
clone size: .
J gene: TRBJ1-2
CDR3 DNA: TGCGCCAGCAGCTTACAGGGGGATGGTGGCTACACCTTC
CDR3 protein: CASSLQGDGGYTF

D gene: .
V gene: TRBV6-5
clone size: .
J gene: TRBJ1-1
CDR3 DNA: TGTGCCAGCAGTTACTCAAGAGGGGGTGCTGAAGCTTTCTTT
CDR3 protein: CASSYSRGGAEAFF

D gene: .
V gene: TRBV11-2
clone size: .
J gene: TRBJ2-1
CDR3 DNA: TGTGCCAGCACCCGCGGCCACGATGAGCAGTTCTTC
CDR3 protein: CASTRGHDEQFF

D gene: TRBD2
V gene: TRBV28
clone size: .
J gene: TRBJ2-1
CDR3 DNA: TGTGCCAGCCGTAATAAGGGTAGGACTAGCGGAGCCTCCTACAATGAGCAGTTCTTC
CDR3 protein: CASRNKGRTSGASYNEQFF

D gene: TRBD1
V gene: TRBV9
clone size: .
J gene: TRBJ1-6
CDR3 DNA: TGTGCCAGCAGCCCCGGGACAGTCCATAATTCACCCCTCCACTTT
CDR3 protein: CASSPGTVHNSPLHF

D gene: TRBD1
V gene: TRBV27
clone size: .
J gene: TRBJ1-6
CDR3 DNA: TGTGCCAGCAAACCGACAGGGTCCCTTTCACCCCTCCACTTT
CDR3 protein: CASKPTGSLSPLHF

D gene: .
V gene: TRBV6-5
clone size: .
J gene: TRBJ1-2
CDR3 DNA: TGTGCCAGCAGTTATTCGGTTTCCCTTAACTATGGCTACACCTTC
CDR3 protein: CASSYSVSLNYGYTF

D gene: TRBD2
V gene: TRBV4-2
clone size: .
J gene: TRBJ2-2
CDR3 DNA: TGTGCCAGCAGCCAAGCGGTTGCGGGAGGGGGCGGGGAGCTGTTTTTT
CDR3 protein: CASSQAVAGGGGELFF

D gene: .
V gene: TRBV28
clone size: .
J gene: TRBJ2-2
CDR3 DNA: TGTGCCAGCAGTCCCTTGGCAGGAGGTGGCGGGGAGCTGTTTTTT
CDR3 protein: CASSPLAGGGGELFF

D gene: .
V gene: TRBV5-1
clone size: .
J gene: TRBJ1-2
CDR3 DNA: TGCGCCAGCAGCCTGACAGGATCTAACTATGGCTACACCTTC
CDR3 protein: CASSLTGSNYGYTF

D gene: TRBD1
V gene: TRBV4-2
clone size: .
J gene: TRBJ1-6
CDR3 DNA: TGTGCCAGCAGCCAAGGACAGGGTAGGGGCTCCTATAATTCACCCCTCCACTTT
CDR3 protein: CASSQGQGRGSYNSPLHF

D gene: TRBD1
V gene: TRBV5-5
clone size: .
J gene: TRBJ2-7
CDR3 DNA: TGTGCCAGCAGCTCCCCGGACAGGGACGAGCAGTACTTC
CDR3 protein: CASSSPDRDEQYF

D gene: TRBD2
V gene: TRBV29-1
clone size: .
J gene: TRBJ2-7
CDR3 DNA: TGCAGCGTGCGTAGGGTGGGAGGGCCTATGGACGAGCAGTACTTC
CDR3 protein: CSVRRVGGPMDEQYF

D gene: .
V gene: TRBV14
clone size: .
J gene: TRBJ1-1
CDR3 DNA: TGTGCCAGCGATAAGGGAGGGGCAGCTTTCTTT
CDR3 protein: CASDKGGAAFF

D gene: .
V gene: TRBV28
clone size: .
J gene: TRBJ2-7
CDR3 DNA: TGTGCCAGCAGTCTATCACAGCTCTACGAGCAGTACTTC
CDR3 protein: CASSLSQLYEQYF

D gene: TRBD1
V gene: TRBV2
clone size: few
J gene: TRBJ2-2
CDR3 DNA: TGTGCCAGTCGGACAGGGACAAATACCGGGGAGCTGTTTTTT
CDR3 protein: CASRTGTNTGELFF

D gene: .
V gene: TRBV21-1
clone size: .
J gene: TRBJ2-7
CDR3 DNA: TGTGCCAGCAGCAACTCTGTGACAGGACAGGGGAAATCGTCCTACGAGCAGTACTTC
CDR3 protein: CASSNSVTGQGKSSYEQYF

D gene: TRBD1
V gene: TRBV28
clone size: .
J gene: TRBJ2-7
CDR3 DNA: TGTGCCAGCAGTCTTCCTGCCGGGACAGGGCTCTACGAGCAGTACTTC
CDR3 protein: CASSLPAGTGLYEQYF

D gene: .
V gene: TRBV15
clone size: .
J gene: TRBJ2-7
CDR3 DNA: TGTGCCACCAGCAGAGATCGGAGGCTGGCCTACGAGCAGTACTTC
CDR3 protein: CATSRDRRLAYEQYF

D gene: TRBD1
V gene: TRBV29-1
clone size: once
J gene: TRBJ2-7
CDR3 DNA: TGCAGCGTTGTGGACAGGGGCTCCTACGAGCAGTACTTC
CDR3 protein: CSVVDRGSYEQYF

D gene: TRBD1
V gene: TRBV18
clone size: .
J gene: TRBJ1-1
CDR3 DNA: TGTGCCAGCTCACCACTAGACAGGGGTGAAGCTTTCTTT
CDR3 protein: CASSPLDRGEAFF

D gene: .
V gene: TRBV5-1
clone size: .
J gene: TRBJ2-1
CDR3 DNA: TGCGCCAGCAGCGGGGCCAGGGCCTCCTACAATGAGCAGTTCTTC
CDR3 protein: CASSGARASYNEQFF

D gene: TRBD2
V gene: TRBV5-1
clone size: .
J gene: TRBJ2-1
CDR3 DNA: TGCGCCAGCAGCTTGGCCCCGACTAGCGGGTACAATGAGCAGTTCTTC
CDR3 protein: CASSLAPTSGYNEQFF